The sequence of this T cell receptor beta chain was determined in a study of response to subunit inactivated influenza vaccine. Study observations and caveats: Authors suggested each seasonal flu vaccination may recruit only limited numbers of new T cells.

Germline CDR1 is SGHTA and CDR2 is FQGNSA. The CDR3 runs to 17 residues. Trimming took 2 bases from V and 5 from J, leaving 19 bases between them. MiXCR was run by TCRdb on the RT-PCR reads, yielding one entry per CDR3 protein. The table records over 800,000 distinct CDR3 sequences, 21% of them present only once. This clonotype was observed many times. No antigen is known for it. Source: PBMCs from blood, taken 5 to 6 days after vaccination. The chain is built from TRBV7-2 and TRBJ2-1; D unresolved. This TCR came from a man in his fifties who received an inactivated influenza vaccine. This CDR3 is CASSLLPYKVSNNEQFF. CDR3 nucleotide sequence: TGTGCCAGCAGCTTACTTCCCTATAAAGTGTCAAACAATGAGCAGTTCTTC.